This T cell receptor (beta chain) was captured in a study of T cell responses to AZD1222 COVID-19 vaccine. Across the whole study: Second-dose groups at about 4 or about 12 weeks were pooled.

TCRdb's table, derived via immunoSEQ multiplex PCR, lists solely in-frame clones and lacks some. The sample records 63,000 or so clones, 85% to 90% being singletons. On this clone itself: Its antigen is not known.

Broader study findings: Spike-specific TCR breadth and depth went up after people got two AZD1222 doses. Unmutated regions of variants are reportedly targeted by nearly half of spike-specific TCRs.

The sequence was obtained from an adult in good health. This material consisted of peripheral blood, taken on day 0 of AZD1222 vaccination.

CDR3 loop: CASSSTRARRSFF. CDR3 nucleotides: TGTGCCAGCAGTTCGACAAGGGCAAGAAGAAGCTTCTTT. This chain links TRBV27 with TRBJ1-1; D is uncertain. Germline V gene data show CDR1 as MNHEY and CDR2 as SMNVEV (reference sequence). Trimming cost V 4 bases and J 14 bases, with 20 bases left between them. The CDR3 sequence is 13 residues long.